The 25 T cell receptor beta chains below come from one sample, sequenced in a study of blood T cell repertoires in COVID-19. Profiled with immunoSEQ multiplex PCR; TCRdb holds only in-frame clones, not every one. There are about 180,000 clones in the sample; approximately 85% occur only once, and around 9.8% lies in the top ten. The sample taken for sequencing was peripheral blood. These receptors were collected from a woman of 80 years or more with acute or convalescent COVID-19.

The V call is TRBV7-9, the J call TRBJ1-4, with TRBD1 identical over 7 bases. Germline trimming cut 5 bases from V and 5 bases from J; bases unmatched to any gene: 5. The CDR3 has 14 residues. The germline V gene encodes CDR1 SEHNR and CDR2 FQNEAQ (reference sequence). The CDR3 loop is CASSARGRNEKLFF. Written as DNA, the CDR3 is TGTGCCAGCAGCGCAAGGGGGCGGAATGAAAAACTGTTTTTT.

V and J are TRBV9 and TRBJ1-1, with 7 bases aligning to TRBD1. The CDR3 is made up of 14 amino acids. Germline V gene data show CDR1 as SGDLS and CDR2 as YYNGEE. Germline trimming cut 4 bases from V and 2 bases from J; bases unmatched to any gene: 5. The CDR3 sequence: CASSRGGSNTEAFF. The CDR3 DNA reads TGTGCCAGCAGCAGAGGGGGCAGTAACACTGAAGCTTTCTTT. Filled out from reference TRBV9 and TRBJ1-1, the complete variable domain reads DSGVTQTPKHLITATGQRVTLRCSPRSGDLSVYWYQQSLDQGLQFLIQYYNGEERAKGNILERFSAQQFPDLHSELNLSSLELGDSALYFCASSRGGSNTEAFFGQGTRLTVV.

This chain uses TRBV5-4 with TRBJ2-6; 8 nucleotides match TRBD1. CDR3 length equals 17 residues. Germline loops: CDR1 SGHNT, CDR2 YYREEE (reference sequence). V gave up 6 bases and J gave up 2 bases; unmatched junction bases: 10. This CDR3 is CASNADRVGPGANVLTF. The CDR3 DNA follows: TGTGCCAGCAATGCGGACAGGGTCGGCCCTGGGGCCAACGTCCTGACTTTC.

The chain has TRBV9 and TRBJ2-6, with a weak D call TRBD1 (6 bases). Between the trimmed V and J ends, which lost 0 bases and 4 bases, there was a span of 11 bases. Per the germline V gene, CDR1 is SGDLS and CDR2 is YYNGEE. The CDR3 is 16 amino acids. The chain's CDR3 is CASSVDNRAGANVLTF. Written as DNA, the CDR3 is TGTGCCAGCAGCGTAGATAACAGGGCCGGGGCCAACGTCCTGACTTTC.

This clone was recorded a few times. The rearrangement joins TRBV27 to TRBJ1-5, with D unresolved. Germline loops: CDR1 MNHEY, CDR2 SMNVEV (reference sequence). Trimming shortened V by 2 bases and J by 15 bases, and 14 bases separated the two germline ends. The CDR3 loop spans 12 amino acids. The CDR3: CASSLRGPPSHF. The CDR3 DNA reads TGTGCCAGCAGTTTACGAGGCCCTCCCTCGCATTTT.

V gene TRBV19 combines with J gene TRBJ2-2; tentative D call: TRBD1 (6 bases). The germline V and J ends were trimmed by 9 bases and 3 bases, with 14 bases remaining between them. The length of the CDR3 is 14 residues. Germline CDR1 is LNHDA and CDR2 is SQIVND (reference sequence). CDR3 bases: TGTGCCAGCACAACAGGGAGTCACACCGGGGAGCTGTTTTTT. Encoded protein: CASTTGSHTGELFF. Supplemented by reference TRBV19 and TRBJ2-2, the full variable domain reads DGGITQSPKYLFRKEGQNVTLSCEQNLNHDAMYWYRQDPGQGLRLIYYSQIVNDFQKGDIAEGYSVSREKKESFPLTVTSAQKNPTAFYLCASTTGSHTGELFFGEGSRLTVL.

For the CDR3, the DNA is TGTGCCAGTAGGACGATACAGGGGGCTACTGAAGCTTTCTTT. Residues: CASRTIQGATEAFF. The rearrangement links TRBV19 to TRBJ1-1; 9 bases map to TRBD1. The ends lost 6 bases at V and 5 bases at J; junction bases unmatched: 7. The CDR3 runs to 14 residues. The germline CDR1 and CDR2 sequences are LNHDA and SQIVND (reference sequence).

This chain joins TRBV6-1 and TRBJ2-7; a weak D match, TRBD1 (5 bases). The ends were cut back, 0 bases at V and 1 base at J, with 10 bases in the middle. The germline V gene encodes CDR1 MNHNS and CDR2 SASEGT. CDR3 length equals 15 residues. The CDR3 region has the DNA TGTGCCAGCAGTGAAGCGCCAGGGATGTCCTACGAGCAGTACTTC. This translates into CASSEAPGMSYEQYF.

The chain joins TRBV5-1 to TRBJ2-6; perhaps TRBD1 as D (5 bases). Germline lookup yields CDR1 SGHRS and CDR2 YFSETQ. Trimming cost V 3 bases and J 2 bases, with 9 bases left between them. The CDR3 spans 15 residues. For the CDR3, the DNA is TGCGCCAGCAGCTCGACAGCCACTGGGGCCAACGTCCTGACTTTC. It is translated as CASSSTATGANVLTF. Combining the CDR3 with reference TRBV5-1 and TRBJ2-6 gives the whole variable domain KAGVTQTPRYLIKTRGQQVTLSCSPISGHRSVSWYQQTPGQGLQFLFEYFSETQRNKGNFPGRFSGRQFSNSRSEMNVSTLELGDSALYLCASSSTATGANVLTFGAGSRLTVL.

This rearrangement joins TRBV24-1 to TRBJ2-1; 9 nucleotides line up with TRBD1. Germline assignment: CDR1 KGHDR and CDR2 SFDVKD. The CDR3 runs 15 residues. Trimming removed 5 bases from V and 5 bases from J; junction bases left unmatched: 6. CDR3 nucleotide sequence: TGTGCCACCAGTGGACAGGGGGGGTCGGACAATGAGCAGTTCTTC. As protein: CATSGQGGSDNEQFF.

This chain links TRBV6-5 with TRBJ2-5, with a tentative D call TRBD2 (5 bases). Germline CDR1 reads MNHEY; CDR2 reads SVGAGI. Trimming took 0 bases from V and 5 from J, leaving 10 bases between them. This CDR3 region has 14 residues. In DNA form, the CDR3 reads TGTGCCAGCAGTTACTCTGCTAGCACCGAGACCCAGTACTTC. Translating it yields CASSYSASTETQYF.

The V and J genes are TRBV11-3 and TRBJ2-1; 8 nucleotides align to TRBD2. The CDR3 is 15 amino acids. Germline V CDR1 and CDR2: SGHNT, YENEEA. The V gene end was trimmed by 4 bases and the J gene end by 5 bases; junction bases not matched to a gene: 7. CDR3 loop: CASSSSGSTNNEQFF. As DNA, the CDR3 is TGTGCCAGCAGCTCGAGCGGGAGTACCAACAATGAGCAGTTCTTC.

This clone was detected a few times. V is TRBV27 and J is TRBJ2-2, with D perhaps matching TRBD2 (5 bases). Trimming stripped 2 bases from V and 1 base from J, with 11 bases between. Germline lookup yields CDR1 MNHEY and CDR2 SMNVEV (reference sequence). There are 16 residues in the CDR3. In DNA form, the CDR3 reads TGTGCCAGCAGTTTACCCCGGGGTGGGAACACCGGGGAGCTGTTTTTT. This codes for CASSLPRGGNTGELFF.

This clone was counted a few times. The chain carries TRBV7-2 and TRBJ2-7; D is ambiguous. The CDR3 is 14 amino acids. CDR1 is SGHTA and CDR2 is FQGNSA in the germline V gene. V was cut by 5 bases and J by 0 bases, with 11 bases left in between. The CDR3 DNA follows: TGTGCCAGCAGCGGGTCGCGGTACTCCTACGAGCAGTACTTC. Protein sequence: CASSGSRYSYEQYF. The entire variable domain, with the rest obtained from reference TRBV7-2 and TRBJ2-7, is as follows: GAGVSQSPSNKVTEKGKDVELRCDPISGHTALYWYRQSLGQGLEFLIYFQGNSAPDKSGLPSDRFSAERTGGSVSTLTIQRTQQEDSAVYLCASSGSRYSYEQYFGPGTRLTVT.

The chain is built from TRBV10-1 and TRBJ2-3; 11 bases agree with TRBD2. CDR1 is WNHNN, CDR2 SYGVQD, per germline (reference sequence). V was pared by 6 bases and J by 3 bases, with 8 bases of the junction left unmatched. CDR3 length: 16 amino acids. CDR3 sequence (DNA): TGCGCCAGCAGCGAACCTACTAGCGGGGGTACAGATACGCAGTATTTT. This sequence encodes CASSEPTSGGTDTQYF.

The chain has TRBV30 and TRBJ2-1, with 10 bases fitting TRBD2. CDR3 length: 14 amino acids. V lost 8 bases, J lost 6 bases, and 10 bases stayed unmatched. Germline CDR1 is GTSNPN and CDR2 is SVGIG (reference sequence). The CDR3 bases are TGTGCCCGCAGTTGGGGGACTAGCGTCAATGAGCAGTTCTTC. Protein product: CARSWGTSVNEQFF.

CDR3 DNA: TGTGCCAGCAGCGTAGCGGGAGGGCCCCCAGGTACAGATACGCAGTATTTT. Residues: CASSVAGGPPGTDTQYF. The V and J genes are TRBV9 and TRBJ2-3; 8 nucleotides match TRBD2. The germline CDR1 and CDR2 sequences are SGDLS and YYNGEE. V shed 0 bases and J 3 bases; nucleotides not matched to a gene: 9. CDR3 length: 17 residues.

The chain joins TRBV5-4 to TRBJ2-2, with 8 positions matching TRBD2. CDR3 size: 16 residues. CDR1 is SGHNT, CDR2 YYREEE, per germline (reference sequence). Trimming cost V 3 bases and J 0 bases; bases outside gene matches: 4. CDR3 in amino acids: CASSSGGSSNTGELFF. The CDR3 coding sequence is TGTGCCAGCAGCTCGGGGGGGAGTTCGAACACCGGGGAGCTGTTTTTT. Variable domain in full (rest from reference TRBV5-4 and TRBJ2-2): ETGVTQSPTHLIKTRGQQVTLRCSSQSGHNTVSWYQQALGQGPQFIFQYYREEENGRGNFPPRFSGLQFPNYSSELNVNALELDDSALYLCASSSGGSSNTGELFFGEGSRLTVL.

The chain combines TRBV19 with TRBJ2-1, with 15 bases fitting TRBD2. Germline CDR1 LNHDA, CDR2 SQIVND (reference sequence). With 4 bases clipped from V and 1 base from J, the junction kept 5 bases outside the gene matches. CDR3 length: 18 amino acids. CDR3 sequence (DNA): TGTGCCAGTAGTAGGACTAGCGGGGGGGCGCGGTCCTACAATGAGCAGTTCTTC. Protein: CASSRTSGGARSYNEQFF.

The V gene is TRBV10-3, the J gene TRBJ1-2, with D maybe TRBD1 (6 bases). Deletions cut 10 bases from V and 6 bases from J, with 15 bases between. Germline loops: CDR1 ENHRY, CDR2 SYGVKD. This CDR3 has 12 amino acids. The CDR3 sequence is CATQGAGDGYTF. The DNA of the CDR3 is TGTGCCACACAGGGTGCAGGGGATGGCTACACCTTC.

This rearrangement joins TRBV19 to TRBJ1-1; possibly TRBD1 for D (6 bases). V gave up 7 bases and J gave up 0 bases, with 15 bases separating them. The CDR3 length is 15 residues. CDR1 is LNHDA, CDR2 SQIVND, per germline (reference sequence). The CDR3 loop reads CASNLLTGVNTEAFF. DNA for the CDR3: TGTGCCAGTAACTTGCTGACAGGCGTGAACACTGAAGCTTTCTTT.

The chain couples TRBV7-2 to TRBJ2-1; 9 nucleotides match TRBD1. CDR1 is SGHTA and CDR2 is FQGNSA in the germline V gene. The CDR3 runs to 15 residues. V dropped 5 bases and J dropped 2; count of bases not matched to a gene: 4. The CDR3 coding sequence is TGTGCCAGCAGCCTCACAGGGGGCCCCTACAATGAGCAGTTCTTC. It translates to CASSLTGGPYNEQFF.

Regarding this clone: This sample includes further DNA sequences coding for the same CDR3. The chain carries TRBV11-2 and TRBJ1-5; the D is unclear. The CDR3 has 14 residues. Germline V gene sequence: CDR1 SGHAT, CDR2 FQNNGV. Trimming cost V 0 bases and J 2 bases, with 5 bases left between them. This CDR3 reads CASSLDPGNQPQHF. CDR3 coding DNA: TGTGCCAGCAGCTTAGACCCGGGCAATCAGCCCCAGCATTTT.

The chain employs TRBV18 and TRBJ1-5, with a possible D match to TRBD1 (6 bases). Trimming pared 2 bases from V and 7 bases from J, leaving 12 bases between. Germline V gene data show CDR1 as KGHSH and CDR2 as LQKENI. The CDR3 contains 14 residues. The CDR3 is CASSPLLTGQPQHF. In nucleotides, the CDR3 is TGTGCCAGCTCACCATTATTGACAGGCCAGCCCCAGCATTTT.

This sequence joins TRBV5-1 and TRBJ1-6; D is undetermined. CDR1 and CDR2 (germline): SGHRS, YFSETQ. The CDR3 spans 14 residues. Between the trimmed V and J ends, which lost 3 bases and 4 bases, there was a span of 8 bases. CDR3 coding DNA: TGCGCCAGCAGCTCGGGGTCATATAATTCACCCCTCCACTTT. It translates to CASSSGSYNSPLHF.